This T cell receptor beta chain was observed in a study of cytomegalovirus exposure and HLA in healthy donors. Study at large: Out of approximately 170 million T cells, an earlier analysis found more than 95 million unique TCR beta sequences in total.

The V gene's germline CDR1 is LNHDA and CDR2 SQIVND (reference sequence). The V end was cut by 3 bases, the J end by 2 bases, with 17 bases between. This CDR3 has 17 residues. Study-wide results and limits: Researchers reported in a later analysis that a missense DCLRE1C variant was tied to TCR beta V- and J-gene trimming. Rarity held for most TCR sequences, but there were some public TCRs that occurred in many donors.

Primers: 60 Vbeta forward and 13 Jbeta reverse. The table came from immunoSEQ multiplex PCR; TCRdb's copy has only in-frame clones and leaves some out. The sample has about 73,000 clones, 67% seen once. This clone came up a few times. As yet, its antigen is unknown. The source of this sequence is a woman aged 45 to 65 in good health and CMV-seropositive. The sequenced material came from PBMCs. V and J are TRBV19 and TRBJ2-4; a weak D match, TRBD2 (5 bases). In DNA form, the CDR3 reads TGTGCCAGTAGTATTATGGTCCTGACTACAACCAAAAACATTCAGTACTTC. Translation gives CASSIMVLTTTKNIQYF.